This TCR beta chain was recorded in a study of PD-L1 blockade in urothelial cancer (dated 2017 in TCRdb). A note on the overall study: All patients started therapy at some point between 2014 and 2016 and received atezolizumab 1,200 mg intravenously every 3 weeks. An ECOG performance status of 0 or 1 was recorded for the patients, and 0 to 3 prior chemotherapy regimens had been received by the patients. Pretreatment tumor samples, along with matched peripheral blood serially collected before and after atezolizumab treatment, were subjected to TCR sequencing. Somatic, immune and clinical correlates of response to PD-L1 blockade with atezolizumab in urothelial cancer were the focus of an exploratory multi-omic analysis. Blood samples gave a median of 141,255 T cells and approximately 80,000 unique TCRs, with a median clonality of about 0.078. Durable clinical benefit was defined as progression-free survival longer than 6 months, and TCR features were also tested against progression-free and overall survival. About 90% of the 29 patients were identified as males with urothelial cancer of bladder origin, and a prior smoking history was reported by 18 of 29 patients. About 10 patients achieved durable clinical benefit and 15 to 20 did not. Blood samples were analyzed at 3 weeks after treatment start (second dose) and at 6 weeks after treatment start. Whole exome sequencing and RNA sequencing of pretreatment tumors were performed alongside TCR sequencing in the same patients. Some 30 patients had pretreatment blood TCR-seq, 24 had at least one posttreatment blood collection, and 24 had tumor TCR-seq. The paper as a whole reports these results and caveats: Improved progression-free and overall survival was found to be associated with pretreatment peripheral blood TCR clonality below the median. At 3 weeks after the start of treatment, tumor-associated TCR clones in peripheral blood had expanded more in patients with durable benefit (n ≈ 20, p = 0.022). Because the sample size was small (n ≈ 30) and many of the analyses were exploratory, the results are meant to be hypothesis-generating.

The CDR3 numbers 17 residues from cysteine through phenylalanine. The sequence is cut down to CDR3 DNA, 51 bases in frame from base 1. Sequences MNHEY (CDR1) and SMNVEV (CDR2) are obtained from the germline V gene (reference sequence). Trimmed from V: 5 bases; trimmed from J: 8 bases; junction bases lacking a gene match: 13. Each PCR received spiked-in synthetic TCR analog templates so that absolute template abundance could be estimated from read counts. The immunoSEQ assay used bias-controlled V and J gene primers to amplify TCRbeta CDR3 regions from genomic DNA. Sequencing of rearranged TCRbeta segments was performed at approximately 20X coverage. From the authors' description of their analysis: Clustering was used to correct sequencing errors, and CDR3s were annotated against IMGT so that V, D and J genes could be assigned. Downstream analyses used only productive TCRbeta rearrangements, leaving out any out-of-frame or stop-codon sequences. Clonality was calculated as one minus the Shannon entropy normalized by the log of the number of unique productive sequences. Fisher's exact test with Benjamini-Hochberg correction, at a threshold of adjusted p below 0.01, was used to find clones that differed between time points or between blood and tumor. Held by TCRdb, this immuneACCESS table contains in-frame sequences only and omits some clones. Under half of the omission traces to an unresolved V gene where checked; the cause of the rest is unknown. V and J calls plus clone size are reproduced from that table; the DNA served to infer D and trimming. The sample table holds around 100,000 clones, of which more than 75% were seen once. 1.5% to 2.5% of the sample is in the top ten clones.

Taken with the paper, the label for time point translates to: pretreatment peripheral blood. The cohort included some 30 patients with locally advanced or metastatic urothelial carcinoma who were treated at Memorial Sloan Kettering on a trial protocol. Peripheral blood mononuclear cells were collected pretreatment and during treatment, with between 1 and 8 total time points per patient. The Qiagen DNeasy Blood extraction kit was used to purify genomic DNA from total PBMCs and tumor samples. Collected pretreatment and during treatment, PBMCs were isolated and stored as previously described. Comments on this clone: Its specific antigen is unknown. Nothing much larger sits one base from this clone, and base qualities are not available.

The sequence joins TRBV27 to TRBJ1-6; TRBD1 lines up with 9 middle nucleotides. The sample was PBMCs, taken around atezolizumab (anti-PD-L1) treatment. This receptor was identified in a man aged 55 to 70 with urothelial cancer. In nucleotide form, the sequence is TGTGCCAGCAGTCGGGACAGGGCGGAAGGTCGATATTCACCCCTCCACTTT. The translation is CASSRDRAEGRYSPLHF.